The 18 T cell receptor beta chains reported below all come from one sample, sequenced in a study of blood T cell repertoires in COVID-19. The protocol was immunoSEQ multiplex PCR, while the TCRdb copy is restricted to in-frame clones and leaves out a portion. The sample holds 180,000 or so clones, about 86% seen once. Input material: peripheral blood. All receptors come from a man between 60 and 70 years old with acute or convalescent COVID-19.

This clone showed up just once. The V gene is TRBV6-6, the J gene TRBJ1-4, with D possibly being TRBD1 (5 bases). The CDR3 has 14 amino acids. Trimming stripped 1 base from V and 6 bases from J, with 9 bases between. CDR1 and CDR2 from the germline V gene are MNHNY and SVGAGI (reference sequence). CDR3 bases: TGTGCCAGCAGTTACTGGGGGGGTGATGAAAAACTGTTTTTT. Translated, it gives CASSYWGGDEKLFF.

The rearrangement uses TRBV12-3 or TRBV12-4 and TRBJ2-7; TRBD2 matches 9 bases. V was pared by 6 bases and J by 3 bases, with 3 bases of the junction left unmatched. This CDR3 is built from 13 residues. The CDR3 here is CASRPTSGYEQYF. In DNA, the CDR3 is TGTGCCAGCAGGCCGACTAGCGGCTACGAGCAGTACTTC.

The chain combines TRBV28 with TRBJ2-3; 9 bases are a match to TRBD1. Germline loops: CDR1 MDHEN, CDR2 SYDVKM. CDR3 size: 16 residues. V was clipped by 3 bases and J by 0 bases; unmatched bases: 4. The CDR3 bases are TGTGCCAGCAGTTTGGTGGGGACAGGGAGCACAGATACGCAGTATTTT. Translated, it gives CASSLVGTGSTDTQYF.

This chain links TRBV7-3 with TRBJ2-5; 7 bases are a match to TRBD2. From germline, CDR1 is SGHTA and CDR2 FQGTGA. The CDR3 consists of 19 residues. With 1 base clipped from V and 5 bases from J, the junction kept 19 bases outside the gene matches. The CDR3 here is CASSLRGPTLARGLETQYF. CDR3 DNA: TGTGCCAGCAGCTTAAGGGGCCCAACTCTAGCGCGGGGGTTGGAGACCCAGTACTTC.

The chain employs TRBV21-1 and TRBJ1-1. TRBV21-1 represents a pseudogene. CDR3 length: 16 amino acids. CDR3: CASSKEPGGQNTEAFF. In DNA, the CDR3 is TGTGCCAGCAGCAAAGAACCCGGGGGTCAGAACACTGAAGCTTTCTTT.

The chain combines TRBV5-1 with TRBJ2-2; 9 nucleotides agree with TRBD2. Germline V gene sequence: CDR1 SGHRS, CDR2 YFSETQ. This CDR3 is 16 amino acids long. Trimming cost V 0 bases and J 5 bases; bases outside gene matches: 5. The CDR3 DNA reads TGCGCCAGCAGCTTGGTCGGGACTAGCTCTACCGGGGAGCTGTTTTTT. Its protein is CASSLVGTSSTGELFF. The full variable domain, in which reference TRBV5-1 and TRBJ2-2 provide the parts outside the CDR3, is KAGVTQTPRYLIKTRGQQVTLSCSPISGHRSVSWYQQTPGQGLQFLFEYFSETQRNKGNFPGRFSGRQFSNSRSEMNVSTLELGDSALYLCASSLVGTSSTGELFFGEGSRLTVL.

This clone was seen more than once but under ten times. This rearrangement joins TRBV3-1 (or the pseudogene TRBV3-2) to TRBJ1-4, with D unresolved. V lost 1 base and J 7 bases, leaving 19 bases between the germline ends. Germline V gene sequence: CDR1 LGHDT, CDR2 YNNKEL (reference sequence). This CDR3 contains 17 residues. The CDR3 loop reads CASSQGATALIPEKLFF. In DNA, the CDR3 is TGTGCCAGCAGCCAAGGCGCAACAGCCCTGATACCTGAAAAACTGTTTTTT.

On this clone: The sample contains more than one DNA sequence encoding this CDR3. The CDR3 DNA reads TGCGCCAGCAGCTCCACAGGAGACTATGGCTACACCTTC. Protein sequence: CASSSTGDYGYTF. The rearrangement uses TRBV5-1 and TRBJ1-2, with D possibly matching TRBD1 (5 bases). CDR1 and CDR2 from the germline V gene are SGHRS and YFSETQ. The CDR3 covers 13 residues. V was cut by 3 bases and J by 3 bases, with 9 bases left in between.

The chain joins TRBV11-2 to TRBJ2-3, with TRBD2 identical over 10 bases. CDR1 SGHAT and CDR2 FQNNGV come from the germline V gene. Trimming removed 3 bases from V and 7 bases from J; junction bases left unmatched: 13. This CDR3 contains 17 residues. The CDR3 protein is CASSLSQAGGFINTQYF. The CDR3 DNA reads TGTGCCAGCAGCTTGAGTCAAGCGGGAGGGTTTATTAATACGCAGTATTTT.

CDR3 residues: CASSSPDRGRGAFF. CDR3 coding DNA: TGTGCCAGCAGCTCCCCGGACAGGGGGCGCGGGGCTTTCTTT. This chain uses TRBV5-4 with TRBJ1-1; 11 bases are a match to TRBD1. The junction had 9 bases not matched to a gene; V was cut back by 3 bases and J by 11 bases. The germline V gene encodes CDR1 SGHNT and CDR2 YYREEE (reference sequence). The CDR3 covers 14 residues.

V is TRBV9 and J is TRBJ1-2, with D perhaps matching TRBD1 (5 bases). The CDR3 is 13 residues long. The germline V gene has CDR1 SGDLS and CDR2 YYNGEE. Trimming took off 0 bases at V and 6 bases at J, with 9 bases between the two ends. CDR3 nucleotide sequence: TGTGCCAGCAGCGTAGAGGGGATTGATGGCTACACCTTC. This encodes CASSVEGIDGYTF. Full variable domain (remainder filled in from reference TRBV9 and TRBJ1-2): DSGVTQTPKHLITATGQRVTLRCSPRSGDLSVYWYQQSLDQGLQFLIQYYNGEERAKGNILERFSAQQFPDLHSELNLSSLELGDSALYFCASSVEGIDGYTFGSGTRLTVV.

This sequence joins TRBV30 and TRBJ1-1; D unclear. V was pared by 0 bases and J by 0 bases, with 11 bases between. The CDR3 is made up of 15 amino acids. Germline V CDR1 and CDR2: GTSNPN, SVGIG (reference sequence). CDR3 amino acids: CAWSVGERVNTEAFF. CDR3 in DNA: TGTGCCTGGAGTGTTGGGGAGAGGGTGAACACTGAAGCTTTCTTT.

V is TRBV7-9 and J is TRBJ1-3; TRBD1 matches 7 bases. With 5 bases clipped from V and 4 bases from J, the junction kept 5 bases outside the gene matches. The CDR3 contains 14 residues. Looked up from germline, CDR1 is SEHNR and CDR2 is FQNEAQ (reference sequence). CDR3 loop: CASSLQGGGNTIYF. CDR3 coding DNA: TGTGCCAGCAGCCTCCAGGGGGGCGGAAACACCATATATTTT.

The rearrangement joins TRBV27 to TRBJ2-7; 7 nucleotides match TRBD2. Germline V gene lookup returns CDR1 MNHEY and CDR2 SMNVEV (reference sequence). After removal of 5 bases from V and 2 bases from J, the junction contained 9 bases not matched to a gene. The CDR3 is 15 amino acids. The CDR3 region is CASSLWGGTPYEQYF. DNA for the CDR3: TGTGCCAGCAGTCTATGGGGGGGGACCCCCTACGAGCAGTACTTC.

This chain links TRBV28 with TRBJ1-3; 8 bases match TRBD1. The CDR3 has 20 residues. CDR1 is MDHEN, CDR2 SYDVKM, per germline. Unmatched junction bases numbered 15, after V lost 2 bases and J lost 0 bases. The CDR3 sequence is CASSLREDRARGVSGNTIYF. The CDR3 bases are TGTGCCAGCAGTTTAAGAGAGGACAGGGCCAGGGGGGTCTCTGGAAACACCATATATTTT.

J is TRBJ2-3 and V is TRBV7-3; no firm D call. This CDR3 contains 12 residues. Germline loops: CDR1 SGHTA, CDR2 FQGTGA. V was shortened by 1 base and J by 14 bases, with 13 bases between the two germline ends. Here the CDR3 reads CASSLIVRPGYF. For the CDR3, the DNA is TGTGCCAGCAGCTTAATAGTCAGGCCTGGGTATTTT. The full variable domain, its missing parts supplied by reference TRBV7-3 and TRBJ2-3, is GAGVSQTPSNKVTEKGKYVELRCDPISGHTALYWYRQSLGQGPEFLIYFQGTGAADDSGLPNDRFFAVRPEGSVSTLKIQRTERGDSAVYLCASSLIVRPGYFGPGTRLTVL.

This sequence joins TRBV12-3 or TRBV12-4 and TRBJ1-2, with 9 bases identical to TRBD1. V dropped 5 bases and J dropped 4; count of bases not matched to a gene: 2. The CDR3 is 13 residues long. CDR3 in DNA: TGTGCCAGCAGTCGGGACAGGGCCTATGGCTACACCTTC. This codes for CASSRDRAYGYTF.

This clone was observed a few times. In DNA, the CDR3 is TGTGCCAGCAGCTCCGAGGGGGCCTCACCCCTCCACTTT. Amino acids: CASSSEGASPLHF. The J gene is TRBJ1-6, the V gene TRBV5-6; TRBD1 matches 7 bases. The V gene end was trimmed by 3 bases and the J gene end by 10 bases; junction bases not matched to a gene: 4. CDR3 size: 13 residues. CDR1 and CDR2 from the germline V gene are SGHDT and YYEEEE.